The rows below give T cell receptor beta chains drawn from one sample of a study of cytomegalovirus exposure and HLA in healthy donors. This table comes from immunoSEQ multiplex PCR, and its TCRdb copy is limited to in-frame clones, with some not included. The profile covers about 130,000 clones, with about 80% appearing a single time and over 3% taken by the ten largest. What was sequenced was PBMCs. All receptors come from a middle-aged woman in good health and CMV-seronegative. Each CDR3 is given with its conserved first and last residue. A D gene is named only where the DNA matches it firmly. A row's size may be missing; if present it is once, few, many or a size class.

TRBJ1-2,TRBV27,TRBD1,NA,CASSFQGGGYTF,TGTGCCAGCAGTTTCCAGGGGGGAGGCTACACCTTC
TRBJ2-7,TRBV21-1,NA,NA,CASSRAAGATSYEQYF,TGTGCCAGCAGCAGGGCCGCGGGAGCGACCTCCTACGAGCAGTACTTC
TRBJ2-5,TRBV5-5,NA,NA,CASSRSLGNRETQYF,TGTGCCAGCAGCCGTTCGCTGGGAAACAGGGAGACCCAGTACTTC
TRBJ2-7,TRBV2,TRBD2,once,CASSREGAFSYEQYF,TGTGCCAGCTCTCGGGAGGGAGCGTTTTCCTACGAGCAGTACTTC
TRBJ2-7,TRBV4-2,TRBD1,NA,CASSPNRGDEQYF,TGTGCCAGCAGCCCTAACAGGGGAGACGAGCAGTACTTC
TRBJ1-1,TRBV18,NA,NA,CASTQTANTEAFF,TGTGCCAGCACCCAGACAGCGAACACTGAAGCTTTCTTT
TRBJ1-2,TRBV19,TRBD1,few,CASSTTGTGNGYTF,TGTGCCAGTAGTACTACCGGGACAGGGAACGGCTACACCTTC
TRBJ2-6,TRBV9,NA,NA,CASSVAGQVISGANVLTF,TGTGCCAGCAGCGTAGCTGGGCAGGTAATCTCTGGGGCCAACGTCCTGACTTTC
TRBJ2-7,TRBV7-2,TRBD2,once,CASSHSSSGSSYEQYF,TGTGCCAGCAGCCACTCCTCTAGCGGGAGCTCCTACGAGCAGTACTTC
TRBJ2-7,TRBV7-2,NA,NA,CASSLGGSGPYEQYF,TGTGCCAGCAGCTTAGGGGGTAGCGGTCCCTACGAGCAGTACTTC
TRBJ1-4,TRBV27,TRBD1,NA,CASSSRGQGFEKLFF,TGTGCCAGCAGTTCTAGGGGACAGGGCTTTGAAAAACTGTTTTTT
TRBJ1-2,TRBV6-1,TRBD1,NA,CASRGRQGNYGYTF,TGTGCCAGCAGAGGCCGACAGGGTAACTATGGCTACACCTTC
TRBJ2-7,TRBV5-1,NA,NA,CASSLADSTYEQYF,TGCGCCAGCAGCTTGGCCGACAGCACCTACGAGCAGTACTTC
TRBJ2-5,TRBV12-5,TRBD2,NA,CASGSTTSGSRETQYF,TGTGCTAGTGGTTCGACGACTAGCGGGAGTCGAGAGACCCAGTACTTC
TRBJ2-3,TRBV27,NA,NA,CASSSDLAEGGIDTQYF,TGTGCCAGCAGTTCCGATCTAGCGGAGGGGGGAATAGATACGCAGTATTTT
TRBJ2-6,TRBV19,NA,NA,CASSWGLSGANVLTF,TGTGCCAGTAGTTGGGGGCTCTCTGGGGCCAACGTCCTGACTTTC
TRBJ2-3,TRBV19,TRBD2,NA,CASSIWVGTTSGSSTDTQYF,TGTGCCAGTAGTATTTGGGTAGGGACGACTAGCGGGAGTTCCACAGATACGCAGTATTTT
TRBJ2-6,TRBV5-4,TRBD2,NA,CASSLFLAGGANVLTF,TGTGCCAGCAGCTTGTTCCTAGCGGGCGGGGCCAACGTCCTGACTTTC
TRBJ2-7,TRBV6-5,TRBD2,NA,CASSYSSSGTFYEQYF,TGTGCCAGCAGTTACTCGAGCAGCGGGACCTTCTACGAGCAGTACTTC
TRBJ2-3,TRBV28,NA,NA,CASSGGPFTDTQYF,TGTGCCAGCAGTGGAGGGCCTTTCACAGATACGCAGTATTTT
TRBJ1-2,TRBV6-1,NA,NA,CASSPTGSYGYTF,TGTGCCAGCAGCCCAACAGGGTCCTATGGCTACACCTTC
TRBJ2-7,TRBV23-1,TRBD1,NA,CASTRWDSYEQYF,TGCGCCAGCACCCGGTGGGACAGCTACGAGCAGTACTTC
TRBJ2-7,TRBV2,NA,NA,CASSVLAVEQYF,TGTGCCAGCAGCGTCCTCGCGGTCGAGCAGTACTTC
TRBJ2-3,TRBV7-3,NA,NA,CASSLANGRVDTQYF,TGTGCCAGCAGCTTAGCCAACGGCAGGGTAGATACGCAGTATTTT
TRBJ2-7,TRBV6-5,NA,once,CASSYSAGNPYEQYF,TGTGCCAGCAGTTACTCGGCCGGGAATCCCTACGAGCAGTACTTC
TRBJ2-4,TRBV7-9,TRBD2,NA,CASSLTYTREGGTKNIQYF,TGTGCCAGCAGCTTAACCTATACACGGGAGGGCGGGACCAAAAACATTCAGTACTTC
TRBJ1-6,TRBV9,NA,once,CASSVPRAGRRPPLHF,TGTGCCAGCAGCGTACCCCGGGCCGGGAGACGGCCACCCCTCCACTTT
TRBJ1-4,TRBV5-6,TRBD1,NA,CASSSGQGGNEKLFF,TGTGCCAGCAGCTCGGGACAGGGGGGTAATGAAAAACTGTTTTTT
TRBJ2-1,TRBV6-1,NA,NA,CASSEWRSNNEQFF,TGTGCCAGCAGTGAATGGAGGAGTAACAATGAGCAGTTCTTC
TRBJ2-5,TRBV6-5,NA,NA,CASSYGGTYTETQYF,TGTGCCAGCAGTTACGGGGGGACTTATACGGAGACCCAGTACTTC
TRBJ1-6,TRBV6-5,NA,NA,CASSPGNSPLHF,TGTGCCAGCAGTCCCGGTAATTCACCCCTCCACTTT
TRBJ1-6,TRBV5-4,NA,NA,CASSLAGGGSYNSPLHF,TGTGCCAGCAGCTTGGCTGGGGGCGGCTCCTATAATTCACCCCTCCACTTT
TRBJ2-7,TRBV7-9,NA,NA,CASSPERDEQYF,TGTGCCAGCAGCCCCGAGAGGGACGAGCAGTACTTC
TRBJ2-2,TRBV6-6,TRBD1,NA,CASSRPGQGDTGELFF,TGTGCCAGCAGTCGACCGGGACAGGGTGACACCGGGGAGCTGTTTTTT
TRBJ2-7,TRBV5-6,TRBD1,few,CASSRDRLGYEQYF,TGTGCCAGCAGCAGGGACAGGCTCGGCTACGAGCAGTACTTC
TRBJ2-7,TRBV2,NA,NA,CASRDSYYEQYF,TGTGCCAGCAGGGACAGTTACTACGAGCAGTACTTC
TRBJ1-5,TRBV5-1,TRBD1,NA,CASSLGDSTGNQPQHF,TGCGCCAGCAGCTTGGGGGACAGCACCGGCAATCAGCCCCAGCATTTT
TRBJ2-7,TRBV2,TRBD1,NA,CASRRTGYEQYF,TGTGCCAGCAGGAGGACAGGGTACGAGCAGTACTTC
TRBJ1-6,TRBV5-1,NA,once,CASSPTGLSYNSPLHF,TGCGCCAGCAGTCCGACAGGACTCTCCTATAATTCACCCCTCCACTTT
TRBJ2-3,TRBV9,TRBD2,NA,CASSVGLAGRSTDTQYF,TGTGCCAGCAGCGTAGGACTAGCGGGAAGAAGCACAGATACGCAGTATTTT
TRBJ1-2,TRBV25-1,NA,NA,CASSVGRYGYTF,TGTGCCAGCAGTGTTGGCAGATATGGCTACACCTTC
TRBJ1-3,TRBV9,NA,NA,CASTNGNTIYF,TGTGCCAGCACTAACGGAAACACCATATATTTT
TRBJ2-7,TRBV27,TRBD1,NA,CASSFAGQGLGNEQYF,TGTGCCAGCAGTTTCGCGGGACAGGGGTTAGGGAACGAGCAGTACTTC
TRBJ2-1,TRBV7-2,TRBD2,once,CASSQTSGRINEQFF,TGTGCCAGTTCCCAGACTAGCGGGAGGATAAATGAGCAGTTCTTC
TRBJ1-6,TRBV18,NA,NA,CASVPGNNSPLHF,TGTGCTTCGGTTCCAGGGAATAATTCACCCCTCCACTTT
TRBJ1-2,TRBV10-3,TRBD1,NA,CAISGGGIGQGALIADGYTF,TGTGCCATCAGCGGGGGGGGGATCGGACAGGGGGCTCTTATCGCGGATGGCTACACCTTC
TRBJ1-6,TRBV15,NA,NA,CATSRDPSSYNSPLHF,TGTGCCACCAGCAGAGACCCTAGCTCCTATAATTCACCCCTCCACTTT
TRBJ2-5,TRBV5-1,NA,NA,CASSLRARDSLRRETQYF,TGCGCCAGCAGCTTGAGGGCTCGGGACTCCCTTCGACGAGAGACCCAGTACTTC
TRBJ2-1,TRBV7-9,TRBD2,NA,CASSKWTSGRAFSYNEQFF,TGTGCCAGCAGCAAATGGACTAGCGGGAGGGCCTTCTCCTACAATGAGCAGTTCTTC
TRBJ2-7,TRBV5-4,TRBD2,once,CASSGGGVAGAYEQYF,TGTGCCAGCAGCGGCGGGGGGGTCGCGGGAGCCTACGAGCAGTACTTC
TRBJ1-4,TRBV6-5,TRBD1,NA,CASNEGQGVEKLFF,TGTGCCAGCAACGAGGGACAGGGAGTTGAAAAACTGTTTTTT
TRBJ1-2,TRBV7-8,TRBD1,NA,CASSFGQGGGTF,TGTGCCAGCAGCTTTGGACAGGGGGGAGGAACCTTC
TRBJ2-3,TRBV7-9,TRBD1,NA,CASSRQGASTDTQYF,TGTGCCAGCAGCCGACAGGGGGCTAGCACAGATACGCAGTATTTT
TRBJ1-2,TRBV5-5,NA,NA,CASSRDFPNYGYTF,TGTGCCAGCAGCAGGGACTTTCCCAACTATGGCTACACCTTC
TRBJ2-7,TRBV7-8,TRBD1,NA,CASSFRDRVSEQYF,TGTGCCAGCAGCTTCCGGGACAGGGTCTCCGAGCAGTACTTC